Sequencing of this T cell receptor beta chain was carried out in a study of T-cell reconstitution after alpha-beta-depleted transplantation in children. This clonotype was counted between two and nine times. The antigen is unknown. The CDR3 sequence is 15 residues long. The germline V and J ends were trimmed by 3 bases and 5 bases, with 16 bases remaining between them. Study observations and caveats: Approximately two months post-transplant, alpha-beta T cells reportedly originated from several hundred expanded graft clones.

The library targeted TCRbeta and was prepared with unique molecular identifiers. TCRdb passed the PCR reads through MiXCR, listing each CDR3 protein once. In the table there are around 450,000 distinct CDR3 sequences, 43% of which are singletons. The clonotype was recovered from a girl between 2 and 10 years old with aplastic anemia, due to receive a stem cell transplant. This sample comprised PBMCs, obtained before TCRalphabeta/CD19-depleted stem cell transplant. V usage is TRBV12-3 or TRBV12-4 and J usage is TRBJ2-5; tentatively, D is TRBD1 (7 bases). The CDR3 spells CASSFRQGGSETQYF. Written as DNA, the CDR3 is TGTGCCAGCAGTTTCCGTCAGGGGGGTTCGGAGACCCAGTACTTC.